This T cell receptor beta chain was found in a study of blood T cells in healthy people across ages. General study points: With donor CMV status unknown, expanded clonotype changes were possibly confounded.

This CDR3 has 15 residues. In germline, CDR1 is SGHTA, CDR2 FQGNSA. The V and J ends lost 3 bases and 2 bases, in that order; junction bases with no gene match: 3. Alongside a J-beta primer mix, a sample-barcoded 5' primer served in a second PCR lasting about 7 to 11 cycles. TCRdb processed the 5' RACE reads anew with MiXCR; each CDR3 protein has one entry. The sample includes hundreds of thousands of distinct CDR3 sequences, 32% seen only once; the top ten take about 16%. This clonotype has a handful of counts. The antigen remains unidentified. The chain employs TRBV7-2 and TRBJ1-3, with 8 nucleotides matching TRBD1. The sequence derives from a woman aged 80 or older in good health. The specimen sequenced was blood. The CDR3 sequence: CASSLDRVAGNTIYF. The CDR3 DNA is TGTGCCAGCAGCTTGGACAGGGTAGCTGGAAACACCATATATTTT.